This T cell receptor beta chain was sequenced for a study of blood T cells in healthy people across ages (dated by TCRdb to between 2014 and 2017). About the study as a whole: Template switching captured roughly one uniquely barcoded TCR beta cDNA molecule per two T cells in model experiments. The study measured age-related changes in TCR beta repertoire diversity using deep sequencing normalized with unique cDNA molecular identifiers. Using the same blood draw, the study looked at two additional independent replicas of 1 million unique cDNA reads for two donors, one aged 18 to 30 and the other aged 80 or older. To avoid experimental bias, donors of different ages were distributed randomly across sequencing lanes. The donors were split into four age groups: young (average around 16 years), middle-aged (roughly 42), aged (around 67) and long-lived (approximately 80).

Beyond this particular receptor, the publication reports: Compared with the aged group, the long-lived group had more naive CD4+ T cells, fewer expanded clones and increased TCR diversity, suggesting age selection. Observed TCR beta diversity per million T cells fell roughly linearly with age, and a significant reduction was already apparent by age around 39. The percentage of naive T cells measured by flow cytometry correlated strongly with observed TCR beta diversity. Because the CMV infection status of the donors was unknown, age-related changes in expanded clonotypes may potentially have been confounded. Conclusive comparison of naive and antigen-experienced compartments was prevented by the profiling of bulk unsorted PBMCs. Estimates of total diversity from one million sequenced T cells were regarded as lower bounds and underestimates.

The germline V gene provides CDR1 SGHTA and CDR2 FQGNSA. The CDR3, from cysteine to phenylalanine, totals 14 residues. The read is trimmed to its CDR3 DNA, 42 bases read in frame from base 1. The germline V end is reduced by 5 bases and the J end by 13 bases; junction bases left unmatched: 14. The donors were a few dozen Caucasian individuals from Russia, aged roughly 6 to 90 years, who were systemically healthy. Roughly 9.5 milliliters of peripheral blood were drawn from each donor into EDTA-treated Vacutainer tubes. PBMCs were isolated by Ficoll-Paque density-gradient centrifugation, with at least 6.5 million obtained per sample. Trizol reagent was used to extract total RNA from PBMCs, with at least 6 micrograms per sample. Naive CD45RAhigh/CD27high T cell percentages were measured by flow cytometry on a PBMC aliquot from every donor. A word on this clonotype: What antigen it recognizes has not been identified. Base qualities are missing; no much larger clone stands one base away.

Library creation used 5' RACE. For sequencing, an Illumina HiSeq 2500 was employed. A second roughly 6 to 11 cycle PCR used a sample-barcoded 5' primer and a J-beta primer mix. A template-switch 5' adaptor carrying 12 random nucleotides introduced a unique molecular identifier onto each TCR beta cDNA molecule. Each sample yielded at least 3 million CDR3-containing paired-end reads. The Mint cDNA synthesis kit, primed by a TRBC-specific oligonucleotide, was used to synthesize first-strand cDNA from all RNA. All cDNA was treated with uracil-DNA glycosylase and then went through a first 18-cycle PCR with the universal primers M1SS and BC2_uni_R. The study's own analysis went as follows. Each sample was normalized by randomly selecting 1 million high-quality reads, each carrying a distinct molecular identifier. Reads sharing molecular identifiers were discarded rather than binned into consensus sequences. MiTCR, run with a Q25 quality threshold and the strictest error-elimination algorithm, handled CDR3 identification, clonotype clustering and error correction. Lower-bound total TCR beta diversity was estimated with a nonparametric unseen species model using Euler transformation. TCRdb reprocessed the public reads (quality trimming at Q25 with fastp, clone calling with MiXCR) and kept in-frame beta chains. Under each unique CDR3 protein, matching rows form one entry showing the most common genes and DNA. TCRdb, not the authors, supplied the V and J calls. Within this sample are 450,000 to 700,000 distinct CDR3 sequences, with 27% of them counted one time only. Clones ranked in the top ten supply approximately 17% of the sample.

Sequenced input: blood. This TCR derives from a woman between 65 and 79 years old in good health. The chain employs TRBV7-2 and TRBJ2-3; 8 nucleotides in the junction match TRBD2. The CDR3 loop reads CASSPSEAGGAKYF. The bases read TGTGCCAGCAGCCCCTCCGAGGCGGGAGGTGCTAAGTATTTT.